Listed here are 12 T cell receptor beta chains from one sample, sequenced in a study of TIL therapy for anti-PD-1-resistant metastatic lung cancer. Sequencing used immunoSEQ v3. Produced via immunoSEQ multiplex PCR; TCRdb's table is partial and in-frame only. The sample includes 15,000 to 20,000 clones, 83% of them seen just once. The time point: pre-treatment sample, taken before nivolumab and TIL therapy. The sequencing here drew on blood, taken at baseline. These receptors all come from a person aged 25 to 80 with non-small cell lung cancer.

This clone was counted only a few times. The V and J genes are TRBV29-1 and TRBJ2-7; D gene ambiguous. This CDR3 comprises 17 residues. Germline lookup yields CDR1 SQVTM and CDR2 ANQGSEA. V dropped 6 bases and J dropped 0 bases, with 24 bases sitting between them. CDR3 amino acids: CSVAGARVKESSYEQYF. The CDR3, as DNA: TGCAGCGTCGCCGGTGCCCGGGTAAAGGAGAGCTCCTACGAGCAGTACTTC.

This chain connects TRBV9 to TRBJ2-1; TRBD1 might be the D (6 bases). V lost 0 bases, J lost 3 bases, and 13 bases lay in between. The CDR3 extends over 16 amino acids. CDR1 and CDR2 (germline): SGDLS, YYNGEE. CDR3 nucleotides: TGTGCCAGCAGCGTAGCTGTAGGGGGAAGCTACAATGAGCAGTTCTTC. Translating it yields CASSVAVGGSYNEQFF.

The CDR3 here is CASSFGTGTGYTF. CDR3 DNA sequence: TGTGCCAGCAGCTTTGGGACTGGGACGGGCTACACCTTC. The J gene is TRBJ1-2, the V gene TRBV11-2; possible D gene TRBD1, 5 bases. V lost 3 bases, J lost 8 bases, and 13 bases lay in between. CDR1 and CDR2 (germline): SGHAT, FQNNGV. There are 13 residues in the CDR3.

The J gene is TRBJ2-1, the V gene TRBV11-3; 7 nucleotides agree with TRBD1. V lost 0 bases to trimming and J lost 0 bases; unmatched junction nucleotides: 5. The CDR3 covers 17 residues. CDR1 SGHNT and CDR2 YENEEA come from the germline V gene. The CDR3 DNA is TGTGCCAGCAGCTTAGATTTCAGGGGGAGCTCCTACAATGAGCAGTTCTTC. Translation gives CASSLDFRGSSYNEQFF. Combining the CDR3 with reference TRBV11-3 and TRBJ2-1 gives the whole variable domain EAGVVQSPRYKIIEKKQPVAFWCNPISGHNTLYWYLQNLGQGPELLIRYENEEAVDDSQLPKDRFSAERLKGVDSTLKIQPAELGDSAVYLCASSLDFRGSSYNEQFFGPGTRLTVL.

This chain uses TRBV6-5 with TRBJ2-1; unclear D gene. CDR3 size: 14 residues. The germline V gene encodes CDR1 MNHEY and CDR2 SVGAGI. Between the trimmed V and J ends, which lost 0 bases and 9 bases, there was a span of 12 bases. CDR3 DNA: TGTGCCAGCAGTTACTCGAGTCGGAATACTGAGCAGTTCTTC. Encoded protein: CASSYSSRNTEQFF.

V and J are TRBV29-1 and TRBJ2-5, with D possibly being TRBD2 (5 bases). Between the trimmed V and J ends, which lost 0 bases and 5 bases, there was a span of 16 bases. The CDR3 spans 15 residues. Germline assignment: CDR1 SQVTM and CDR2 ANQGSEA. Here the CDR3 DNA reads TGCAGCGTTGAAGACCTGGCAGAAGCGGAGGAGACCCAGTACTTC. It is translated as CSVEDLAEAEETQYF.

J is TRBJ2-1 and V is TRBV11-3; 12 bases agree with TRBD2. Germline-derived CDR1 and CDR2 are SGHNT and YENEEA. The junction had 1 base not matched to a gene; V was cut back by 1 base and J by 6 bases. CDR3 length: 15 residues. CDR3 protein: CASSLGLAGVNEQFF. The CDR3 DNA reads TGTGCCAGCAGCTTAGGACTAGCGGGAGTCAATGAGCAGTTCTTC.

CDR3 sequence (DNA): TGTGCCAGCAGTGGGACTAGCGGGAGGGCCTACAATGAGCAGTTCTTC. It encodes CASSGTSGRAYNEQFF. This chain links TRBV25-1 with TRBJ2-1; 15 bases match TRBD2. Germline CDR1 and CDR2: MGHDK and SYGVNS. Losses at the gene ends were 4 bases for V and 2 bases for J; bases not matched to a gene: 0. This CDR3 is 16 amino acids long. Combining the CDR3 with reference TRBV25-1 and TRBJ2-1 gives the whole variable domain EADIYQTPRYLVIGTGKKITLECSQTMGHDKMYWYQQDPGMELHLIHYSYGVNSTEKGDLSSESTVSRIRTEHFPLTLESARPSHTSQYLCASSGTSGRAYNEQFFGPGTRLTVL.

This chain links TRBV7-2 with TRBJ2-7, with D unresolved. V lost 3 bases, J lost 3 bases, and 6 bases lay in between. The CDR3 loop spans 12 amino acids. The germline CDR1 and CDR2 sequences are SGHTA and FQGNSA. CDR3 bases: TGTGCCAGCAGCTTCGAACGCTACGAGCAGTACTTC. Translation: CASSFERYEQYF.

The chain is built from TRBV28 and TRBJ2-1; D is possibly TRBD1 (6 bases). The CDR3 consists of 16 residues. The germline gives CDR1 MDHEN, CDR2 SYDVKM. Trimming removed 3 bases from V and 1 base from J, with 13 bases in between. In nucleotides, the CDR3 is TGTGCCAGCAGTTTGCCCCAGGGGATATCCTACAATGAGCAGTTCTTC. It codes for CASSLPQGISYNEQFF.

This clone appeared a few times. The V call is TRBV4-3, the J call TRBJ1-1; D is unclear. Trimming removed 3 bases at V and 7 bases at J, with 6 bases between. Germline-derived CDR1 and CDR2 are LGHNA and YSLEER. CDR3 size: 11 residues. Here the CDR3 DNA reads TGCGCCAGCAGCCAGGGGAATGAAGCTTTCTTT. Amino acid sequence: CASSQGNEAFF.

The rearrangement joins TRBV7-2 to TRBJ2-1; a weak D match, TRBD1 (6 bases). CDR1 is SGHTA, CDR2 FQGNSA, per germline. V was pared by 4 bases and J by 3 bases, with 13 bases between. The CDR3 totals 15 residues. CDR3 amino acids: CASSSAGQFYNEQFF. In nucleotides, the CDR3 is TGTGCCAGCAGCTCGGCCGGACAGTTCTACAATGAGCAGTTCTTC.